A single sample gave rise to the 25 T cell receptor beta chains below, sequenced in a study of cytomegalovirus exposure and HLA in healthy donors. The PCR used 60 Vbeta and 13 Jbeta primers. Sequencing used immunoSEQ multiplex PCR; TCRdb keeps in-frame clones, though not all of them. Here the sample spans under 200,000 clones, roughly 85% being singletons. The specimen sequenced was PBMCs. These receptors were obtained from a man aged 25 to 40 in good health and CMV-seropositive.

The CDR3, as DNA: TGTGCCAGCAGTGAATGGACAGGTGCAAATCAGCCCCAGCATTTT. Amino acid sequence: CASSEWTGANQPQHF. The chain has TRBV2 and TRBJ1-5; TRBD1 matches at 7 bases. Germline values: CDR1 SNHLY, CDR2 FYNNEI. J gave up 4 bases and V 2 bases, and 5 bases lay outside the gene matches. This CDR3 comprises 15 residues.

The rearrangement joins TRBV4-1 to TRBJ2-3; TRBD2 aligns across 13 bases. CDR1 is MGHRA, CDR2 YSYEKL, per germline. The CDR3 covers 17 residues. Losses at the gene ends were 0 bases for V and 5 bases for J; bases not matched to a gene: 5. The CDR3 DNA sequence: TGCGCCAGCAGCCAAGAAAGGACTAGCGGGGGTGGAGATACGCAGTATTTT. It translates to CASSQERTSGGGDTQYF.

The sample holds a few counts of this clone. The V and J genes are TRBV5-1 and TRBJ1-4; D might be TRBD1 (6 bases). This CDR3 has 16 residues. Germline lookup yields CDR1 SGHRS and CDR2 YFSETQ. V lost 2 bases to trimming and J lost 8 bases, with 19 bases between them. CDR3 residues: CASSFSGVQGDEKLFF. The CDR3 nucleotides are TGCGCCAGCAGCTTCTCAGGGGTACAGGGCGACGAAAAACTGTTTTTT. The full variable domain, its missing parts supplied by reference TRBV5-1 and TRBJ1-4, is KAGVTQTPRYLIKTRGQQVTLSCSPISGHRSVSWYQQTPGQGLQFLFEYFSETQRNKGNFPGRFSGRQFSNSRSEMNVSTLELGDSALYLCASSFSGVQGDEKLFFGSGTQLSVL.

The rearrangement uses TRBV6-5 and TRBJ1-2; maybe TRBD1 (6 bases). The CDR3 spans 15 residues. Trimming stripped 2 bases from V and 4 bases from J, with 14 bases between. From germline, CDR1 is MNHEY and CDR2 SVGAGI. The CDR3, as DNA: TGTGCCAGCAGTTACCAGGGGACTAAGTTCTATGGCTACACCTTC. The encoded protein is CASSYQGTKFYGYTF.

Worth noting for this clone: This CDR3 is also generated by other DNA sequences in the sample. In nucleotides, the CDR3 is TGCGCCAGCAGCCCAGGACAGGGGAACTATGGCTACACCTTC. It encodes CASSPGQGNYGYTF. This sequence joins TRBV5-1 and TRBJ1-2, with 9 bases that match TRBD1. V trimming: 4 bases; J trimming: 2 bases; junction bases outside the gene matches: 3. The germline CDR1 and CDR2 sequences are SGHRS and YFSETQ. This CDR3 spans 14 amino acids.

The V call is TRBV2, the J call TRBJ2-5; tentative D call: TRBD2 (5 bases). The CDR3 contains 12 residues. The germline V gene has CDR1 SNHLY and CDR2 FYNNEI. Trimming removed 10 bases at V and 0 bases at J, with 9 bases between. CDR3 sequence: CATRRDQETQYF. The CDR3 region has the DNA TGTGCCACCCGGCGGGACCAAGAGACCCAGTACTTC. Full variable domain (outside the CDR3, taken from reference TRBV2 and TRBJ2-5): EPEVTQTPSHQVTQMGQEVILRCVPISNHLYFYWYRQILGQKVEFLVSFYNNEISEKSEIFDDQFSVERPDGSNFTLKIRSTKLEDSAMYFCATRRDQETQYFGPGTRLLVL.

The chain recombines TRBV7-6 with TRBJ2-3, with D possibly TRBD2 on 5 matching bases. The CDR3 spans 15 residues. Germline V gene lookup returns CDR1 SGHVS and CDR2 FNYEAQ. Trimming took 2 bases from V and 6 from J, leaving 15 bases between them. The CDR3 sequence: CASSLNPGKMDTQYF. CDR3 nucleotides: TGTGCCAGCAGCTTAAACCCGGGAAAAATGGATACGCAGTATTTT.

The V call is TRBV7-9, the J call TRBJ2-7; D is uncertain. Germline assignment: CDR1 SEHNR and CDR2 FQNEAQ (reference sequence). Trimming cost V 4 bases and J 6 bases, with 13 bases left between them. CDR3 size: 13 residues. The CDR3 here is CASSSHKSSEQYV. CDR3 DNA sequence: TGTGCCAGCAGCTCCCACAAATCAAGCGAGCAGTACGTC.

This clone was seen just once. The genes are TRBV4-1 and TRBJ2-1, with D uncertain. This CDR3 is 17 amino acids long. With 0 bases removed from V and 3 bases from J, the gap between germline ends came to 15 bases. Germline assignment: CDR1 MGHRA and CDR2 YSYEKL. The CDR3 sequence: CASSQEMTATYYNEQFF. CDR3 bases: TGCGCCAGCAGCCAAGAAATGACTGCCACCTACTACAATGAGCAGTTCTTC.

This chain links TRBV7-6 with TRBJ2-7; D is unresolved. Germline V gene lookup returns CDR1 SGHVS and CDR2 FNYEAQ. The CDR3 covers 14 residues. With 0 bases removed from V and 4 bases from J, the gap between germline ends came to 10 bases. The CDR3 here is CASSLAGSPYEQYF. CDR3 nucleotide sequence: TGTGCCAGCAGCTTAGCCGGGTCCCCATACGAGCAGTACTTC.

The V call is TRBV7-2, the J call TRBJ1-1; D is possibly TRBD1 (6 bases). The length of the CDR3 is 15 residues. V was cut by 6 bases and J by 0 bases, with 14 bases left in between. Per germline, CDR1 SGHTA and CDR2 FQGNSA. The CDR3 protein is CASRVGQGLNTEAFF. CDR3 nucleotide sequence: TGTGCCAGCAGAGTTGGGCAGGGGTTGAACACTGAAGCTTTCTTT.

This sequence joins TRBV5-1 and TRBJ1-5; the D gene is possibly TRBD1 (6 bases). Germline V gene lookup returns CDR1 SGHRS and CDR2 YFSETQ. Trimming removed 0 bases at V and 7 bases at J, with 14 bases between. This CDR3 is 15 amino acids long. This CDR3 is CASSLAGGAGQPQHF. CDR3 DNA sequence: TGCGCCAGCAGCTTGGCGGGGGGCGCGGGACAGCCCCAGCATTTT.

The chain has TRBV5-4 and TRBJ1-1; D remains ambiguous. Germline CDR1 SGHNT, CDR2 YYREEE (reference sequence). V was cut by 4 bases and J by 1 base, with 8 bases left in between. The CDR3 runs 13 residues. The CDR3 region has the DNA TGTGCCAGCAGCCGGGAGGGGAACACTGAAGCTTTCTTT. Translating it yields CASSREGNTEAFF.

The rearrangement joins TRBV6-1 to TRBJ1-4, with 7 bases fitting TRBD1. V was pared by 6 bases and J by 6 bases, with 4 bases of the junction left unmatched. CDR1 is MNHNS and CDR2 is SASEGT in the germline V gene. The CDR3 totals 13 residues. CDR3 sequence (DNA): TGTGCCAGCAGCCTCGACAGGGATGAAAAACTGTTTTTT. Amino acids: CASSLDRDEKLFF.

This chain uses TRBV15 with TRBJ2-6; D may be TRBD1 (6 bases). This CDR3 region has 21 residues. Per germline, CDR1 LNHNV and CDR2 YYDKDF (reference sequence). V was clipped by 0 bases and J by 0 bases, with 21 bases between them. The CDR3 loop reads CATSRDPFSGHSDSGANVLTF. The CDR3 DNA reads TGTGCCACCAGCAGAGACCCGTTTTCGGGACACAGCGACTCTGGGGCCAACGTCCTGACTTTC.

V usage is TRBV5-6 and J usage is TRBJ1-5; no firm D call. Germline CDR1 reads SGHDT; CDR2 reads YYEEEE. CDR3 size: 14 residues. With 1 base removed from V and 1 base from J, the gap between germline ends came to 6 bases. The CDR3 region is CASSLYGSNQPQHF. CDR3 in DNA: TGTGCCAGCAGCTTGTACGGGAGCAATCAGCCCCAGCATTTT.

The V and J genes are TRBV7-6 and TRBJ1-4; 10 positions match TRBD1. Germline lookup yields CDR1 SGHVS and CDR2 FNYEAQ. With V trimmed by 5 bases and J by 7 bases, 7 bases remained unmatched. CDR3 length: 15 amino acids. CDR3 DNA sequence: TGTGCCAGCAGCACGAGACAGGGGGCGGGTGAAAAACTGTTTTTT. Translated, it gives CASSTRQGAGEKLFF. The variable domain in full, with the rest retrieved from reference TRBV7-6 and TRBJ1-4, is GAGVSQSPRYKVTKRGQDVALRCDPISGHVSLYWYRQALGQGPEFLTYFNYEAQQDKSGLPNDRFSAERPEGSISTLTIQRTEQRDSAMYRCASSTRQGAGEKLFFGSGTQLSVL.

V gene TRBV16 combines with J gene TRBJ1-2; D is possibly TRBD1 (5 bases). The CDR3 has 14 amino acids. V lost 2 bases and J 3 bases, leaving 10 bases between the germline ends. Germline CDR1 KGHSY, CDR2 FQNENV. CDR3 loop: CASSQPRGDYGYTF. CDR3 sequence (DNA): TGTGCCAGCAGCCAACCCCGGGGGGACTATGGCTACACCTTC.

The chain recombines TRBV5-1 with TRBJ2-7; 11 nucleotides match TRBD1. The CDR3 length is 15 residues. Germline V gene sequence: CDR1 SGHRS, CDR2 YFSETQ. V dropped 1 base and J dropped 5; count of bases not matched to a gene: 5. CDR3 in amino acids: CASSLNGQGAHEQYF. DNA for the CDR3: TGCGCCAGCAGCTTGAATGGACAGGGGGCCCACGAGCAGTACTTC.

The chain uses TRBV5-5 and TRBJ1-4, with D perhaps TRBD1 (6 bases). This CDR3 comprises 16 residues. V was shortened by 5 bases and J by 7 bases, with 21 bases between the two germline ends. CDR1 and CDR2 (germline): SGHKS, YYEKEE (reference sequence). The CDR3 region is CASSFTPGTIIEKLFF. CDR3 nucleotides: TGTGCCAGCAGTTTTACGCCCGGGACAATAATTGAAAAACTGTTTTTT.

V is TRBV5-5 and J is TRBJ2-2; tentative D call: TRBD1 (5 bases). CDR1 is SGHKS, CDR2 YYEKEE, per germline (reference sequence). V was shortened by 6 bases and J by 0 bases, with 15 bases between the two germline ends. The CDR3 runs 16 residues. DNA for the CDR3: TGTGCCAGCACACTAAGACAGTATTCGAACACCGGGGAGCTGTTTTTT. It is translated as CASTLRQYSNTGELFF.

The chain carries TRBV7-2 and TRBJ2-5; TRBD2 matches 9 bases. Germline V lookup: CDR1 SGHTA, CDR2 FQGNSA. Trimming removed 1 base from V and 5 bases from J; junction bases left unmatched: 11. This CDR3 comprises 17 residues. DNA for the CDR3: TGTGCCAGCAGCTTAGGGGATATAGCGGGAGTTAGGGAGACCCAGTACTTC. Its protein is CASSLGDIAGVRETQYF.

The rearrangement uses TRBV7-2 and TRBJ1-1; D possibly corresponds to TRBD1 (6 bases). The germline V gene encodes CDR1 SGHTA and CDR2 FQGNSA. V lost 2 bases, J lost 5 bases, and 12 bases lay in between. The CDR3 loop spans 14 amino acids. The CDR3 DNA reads TGTGCCAGCAGCTTAAACAGGGACGGAACTGAAGCTTTCTTT. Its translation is CASSLNRDGTEAFF.

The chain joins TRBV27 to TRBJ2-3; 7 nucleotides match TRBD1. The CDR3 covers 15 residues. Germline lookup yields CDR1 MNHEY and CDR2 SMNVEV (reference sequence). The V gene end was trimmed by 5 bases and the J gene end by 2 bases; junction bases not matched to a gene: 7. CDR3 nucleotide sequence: TGTGCCAGCAGTCCACGGGACAGCCACACAGATACGCAGTATTTT. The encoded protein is CASSPRDSHTDTQYF.

The CDR3 sequence is CASSFTLAGVGEQFF. CDR3 DNA sequence: TGTGCCAGCAGCTTCACACTAGCGGGAGTTGGCGAGCAGTTCTTC. This chain uses TRBV7-8 with TRBJ2-1; 11 bases line up with TRBD2. Trimming at V came to 3 bases and at J to 10 bases, leaving 8 bases not matched to a gene. Germline V gene lookup returns CDR1 SGHVS and CDR2 FQNEAQ. The CDR3 loop spans 15 amino acids.